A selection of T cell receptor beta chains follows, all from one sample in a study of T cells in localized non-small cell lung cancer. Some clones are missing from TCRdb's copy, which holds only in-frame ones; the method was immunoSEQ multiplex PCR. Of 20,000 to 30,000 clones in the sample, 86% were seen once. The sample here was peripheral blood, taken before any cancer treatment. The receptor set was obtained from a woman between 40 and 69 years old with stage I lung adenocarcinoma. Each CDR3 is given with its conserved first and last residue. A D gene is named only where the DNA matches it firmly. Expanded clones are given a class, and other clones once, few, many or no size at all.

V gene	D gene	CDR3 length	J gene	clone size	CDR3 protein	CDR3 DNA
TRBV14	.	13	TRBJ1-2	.	CASSPFDSIGYTF	TGTGCCAGCAGCCCATTTGACAGCATCGGCTACACCTTC
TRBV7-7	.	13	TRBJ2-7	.	CASSLGRESEQYF	TGTGCCAGCAGCCTCGGGCGGGAATCCGAGCAGTACTTC
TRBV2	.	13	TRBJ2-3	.	CASGLGGTDTQYF	TGTGCCAGCGGGCTTGGTGGCACAGATACGCAGTATTTT
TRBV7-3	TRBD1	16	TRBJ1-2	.	CASSYDSGTASYGYTF	TGTGCCAGCAGTTACGACTCAGGGACAGCCTCCTATGGCTACACCTTC
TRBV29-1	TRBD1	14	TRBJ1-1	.	CSAYQTGGATEAFF	TGCAGCGCTTACCAAACAGGGGGAGCCACTGAAGCTTTCTTT
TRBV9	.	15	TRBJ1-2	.	CASSVSGTYPYGYTF	TGTGCCAGCAGCGTCTCCGGGACATACCCTTATGGCTACACCTTC
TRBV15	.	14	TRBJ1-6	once	CATRGGTVNSPLHF	TGTGCCACCAGAGGGGGGACCGTTAATTCACCCCTCCACTTT
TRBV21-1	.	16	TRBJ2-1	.	CASRSHLHHSDNEQFF	TGTGCCAGCAGGTCGCATCTACACCATTCCGACAATGAGCAGTTCTTC
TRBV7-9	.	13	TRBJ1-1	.	CASRPGRNTEAFF	TGTGCCAGCAGACCCGGACGGAACACTGAAGCTTTCTTT
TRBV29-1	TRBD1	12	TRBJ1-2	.	CSALDRYYGYTF	TGCAGCGCCTTGGACAGGTACTATGGCTACACCTTC
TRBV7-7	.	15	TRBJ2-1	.	CASSLSGETYNEQFF	TGTGCCAGCAGCTTAAGTGGCGAGACCTACAATGAGCAGTTCTTC
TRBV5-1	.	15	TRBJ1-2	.	CASSLRQDTNYGYTF	TGCGCCAGCAGCTTGAGACAGGACACTAACTATGGCTACACCTTC
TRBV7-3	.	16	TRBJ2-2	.	CASSQRRGSNTGELFF	TGTGCCAGCAGCCAGAGGAGGGGATCGAACACCGGGGAGCTGTTTTTT
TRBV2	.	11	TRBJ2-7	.	CASADSYEQYF	TGTGCCAGCGCAGACTCCTACGAGCAGTACTTC
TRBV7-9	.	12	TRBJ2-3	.	CASSFKEDTQYF	TGTGCCAGCAGCTTCAAGGAAGATACGCAGTATTTT
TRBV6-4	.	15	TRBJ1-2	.	CASSPTGTGGSGYTF	TGTGCCAGCAGTCCTACCGGGACGGGGGGTAGTGGCTACACCTTC
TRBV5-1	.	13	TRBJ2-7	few	CASSFGDSYEQYF	TGCGCCAGCAGCTTCGGAGATTCCTACGAGCAGTACTTC
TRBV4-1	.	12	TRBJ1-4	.	CASSQVFEKLFF	TGCGCCAGCAGCCAAGTATTTGAAAAACTGTTTTTT
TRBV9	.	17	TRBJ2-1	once	CASSPTLDGSSYNEQFF	TGTGCCAGCAGCCCCACCTTGGACGGAAGCTCCTACAATGAGCAGTTCTTC
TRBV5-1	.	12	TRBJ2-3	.	CASSRFMDTQYF	TGCGCCAGCAGCCGCTTCATGGATACGCAGTATTTT
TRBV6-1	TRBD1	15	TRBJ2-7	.	CAMQRGQSPHYEQYF	TGTGCCATGCAAAGGGGGCAGTCTCCGCACTACGAGCAGTACTTC
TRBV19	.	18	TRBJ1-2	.	CASSRTSLNYGYGEGYTF	TGTGCCAGTAGCAGGACATCGCTAAACTATGGCTATGGTGAAGGCTACACCTTC
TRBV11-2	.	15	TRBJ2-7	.	CASSLEGRGAYEQYF	TGTGCCAGCAGCTTAGAAGGCAGGGGAGCCTACGAGCAGTACTTC
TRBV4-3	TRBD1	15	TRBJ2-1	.	CASSTGQGTYNEQFF	TGCGCCAGCAGCACCGGACAGGGGACCTACAATGAGCAGTTCTTC